This TCR beta chain comes out of a study of OX40 agonist ivuxolimab in advanced cancers. Germline V gene sequence: CDR1 LNHDA, CDR2 SQIVND (reference sequence). The CDR3 sequence is 13 residues long. Clones were sequenced by immunoSEQ multiplex PCR, and TCRdb holds only the in-frame ones, with some missing. The top ten hold roughly 34% of the sample, which has several thousand clones, over 60% seen once. In the case of this clone: At one end, the junction sequence differs from germline, possibly due to a read error.

This sequence joins TRBV19 and TRBJ2-7; 8 nucleotides line up with TRBD1. This material consisted of CD4+ or CD8+ T cells sorted from blood, taken in a trial of the OX40 agonist ivuxolimab. The clonotype comes from an adult with an advanced solid tumor such as melanoma, head and neck, liver or kidney cancer. The CDR3 loop reads CASSLDRGYEQYF. The CDR3, as DNA: TGTGCCAGTAGTTTAGACAGGGGCTACGAGCAGTACTTC.